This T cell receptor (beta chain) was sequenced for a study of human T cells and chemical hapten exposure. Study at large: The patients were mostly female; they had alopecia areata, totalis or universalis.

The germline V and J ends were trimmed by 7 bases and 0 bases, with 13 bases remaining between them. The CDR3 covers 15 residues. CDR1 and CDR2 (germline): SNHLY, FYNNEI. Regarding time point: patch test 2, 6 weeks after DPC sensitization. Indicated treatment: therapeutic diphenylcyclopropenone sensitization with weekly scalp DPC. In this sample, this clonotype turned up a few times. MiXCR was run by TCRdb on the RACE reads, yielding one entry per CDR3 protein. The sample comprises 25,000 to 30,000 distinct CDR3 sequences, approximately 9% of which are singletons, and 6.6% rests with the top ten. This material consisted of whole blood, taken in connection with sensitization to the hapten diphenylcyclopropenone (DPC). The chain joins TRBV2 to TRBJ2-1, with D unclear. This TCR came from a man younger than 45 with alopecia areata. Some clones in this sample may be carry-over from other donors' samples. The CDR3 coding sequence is TGTGCCAGCAAGTTCTTAAAAAGCTCCTACAATGAGCAGTTCTTC. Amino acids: CASKFLKSSYNEQFF.